The 13 T cell receptor beta chains presented below share a single source sample, sequenced in a study of CD8 T cells in Susac syndrome. RNA totalling about 0.45 to 1 ug underwent reverse transcription with random hexamers. TCRdb reprocessed the immunoSEQ multiplex PCR reads with MiXCR, giving one entry per CDR3 protein. The sample shows roughly 200,000 distinct CDR3 sequences, 95% of them seen only once. Source material: CD4+ T cells from PBMCs. Receptors were obtained from a human donor in good health.

V is TRBV5-4 and J is TRBJ2-5; D unclear. V was pared by 4 bases and J by 5 bases, with 12 bases between. Germline V CDR1 and CDR2: SGHNT, YYREEE (reference sequence). The CDR3 extends over 13 amino acids. The CDR3 DNA reads as TGTGCCAGCAGCCCCGGGCAGGTTGAGACCCAGTACTTC. Translating gives CASSPGQVETQYF.

The V gene is TRBV27, the J gene TRBJ1-5; a weak D match, TRBD1 (6 bases). Germline V gives CDR1 MNHEY, CDR2 SMNVEV (reference sequence). Trimming took 4 bases from V and 11 from J, leaving 24 bases between them. The CDR3 extends over 16 amino acids. CDR3 region: CASSSLSGEGFSAQHF. Written as DNA, the CDR3 is TGTGCCAGCAGTTCGCTGTCAGGGGAGGGGTTTTCGGCCCAGCATTTT.

This chain uses TRBV11-2 with TRBJ2-3; no reliable D call. The V and J ends lost 4 bases and 9 bases respectively, with 14 bases between them. This CDR3 comprises 13 residues. Germline-derived CDR1 and CDR2 are SGHAT and FQNNGV. CDR3 sequence reads: CASSSDAPGTQYF. As DNA, the CDR3 is TGTGCCAGCAGCTCAGACGCCCCCGGGACGCAGTATTTT.

This chain joins TRBV3-1 and TRBJ2-3; D uncertain. This CDR3 contains 17 residues. Between the trimmed V and J ends, which lost 5 bases and 0 bases, there was a span of 18 bases. Germline-derived CDR1 and CDR2 are LGHDT and YNNKEL (reference sequence). The CDR3 bases are TGTGCCAGCAGCTCCCCCCTTGGGGTAACTAGCACAGATACGCAGTATTTT. This encodes CASSSPLGVTSTDTQYF.

The V and J genes are TRBV5-1 and TRBJ2-1; D perhaps matches TRBD2 (5 bases). Looked up from germline, CDR1 is SGHRS and CDR2 is YFSETQ. The CDR3 is 13 amino acids. Trimming cost V 4 bases and J 10 bases, with 15 bases left between them. CDR3 amino acids: CASSPTRQGEQFF. For the CDR3, the DNA is TGCGCCAGCAGCCCTACTAGACAAGGAGAGCAGTTCTTC. The full variable domain, completed using reference TRBV5-1 and TRBJ2-1, is KAGVTQTPRYLIKTRGQQVTLSCSPISGHRSVSWYQQTPGQGLQFLFEYFSETQRNKGNFPGRFSGRQFSNSRSEMNVSTLELGDSALYLCASSPTRQGEQFFGPGTRLTVL.

The chain recombines TRBV20-1 with TRBJ2-3, with 9 bases identical to TRBD2. This CDR3 is built from 14 residues. In germline, CDR1 is DFQATT, CDR2 SNEGSKA (reference sequence). V dropped 6 bases and J dropped 2; count of bases not matched to a gene: 6. DNA for the CDR3: TGCAGTGCCCTGAGCGGGGGGCTCACAGATACGCAGTATTTT. The encoded protein is CSALSGGLTDTQYF.

The V call is TRBV7-3, the J call TRBJ2-1; D is unresolved. This CDR3 is built from 13 residues. V lost 5 bases, J lost 7 bases, and 12 bases lay in between. Germline-derived CDR1 and CDR2 are SGHTA and FQGTGA. The CDR3 DNA sequence: TGTGCCAGCAGCCAAGCCCGAGAGAATGAGCAGTTCTTC. Its protein is CASSQARENEQFF.

The chain combines TRBV11-2 with TRBJ1-2; unclear D gene. Germline CDR1 and CDR2: SGHAT and FQNNGV. V lost 0 bases to trimming and J lost 4 bases, with 6 bases between them. CDR3 length: 13 amino acids. The CDR3 region is CASSLDTLYGYTF. CDR3 DNA sequence: TGTGCCAGCAGCTTAGATACTCTCTATGGCTACACCTTC.

The chain links TRBV28 to TRBJ1-1; TRBD1 matches at 7 bases. The V segment lost 6 bases and the J segment 0 bases; nucleotides outside the gene matches: 4. The CDR3 consists of 14 residues. The germline V gene has CDR1 MDHEN and CDR2 SYDVKM. CDR3 coding DNA: TGTGCCAGCAGGCAGGGGGGAGTGAACACTGAAGCTTTCTTT. This translates into CASRQGGVNTEAFF.

This chain links TRBV7-2 with TRBJ2-3; tentatively, D is TRBD1 (6 bases). The V and J ends lost 5 bases and 3 bases respectively, with 12 bases between them. CDR1 is SGHTA, CDR2 FQGNSA, per germline. The CDR3 sequence is 14 residues long. CDR3 amino acids: CASSANRVTDTQYF. CDR3 DNA: TGTGCCAGCAGCGCAAACAGGGTTACAGATACGCAGTATTTT.

This sequence joins TRBV15 and TRBJ2-5; 15 positions match TRBD2. CDR3 length: 16 residues. Germline V gene data show CDR1 as LNHNV and CDR2 as YYDKDF (reference sequence). V lost 3 bases to trimming and J lost 4 bases; unmatched junction nucleotides: 3. The CDR3 DNA is TGTGCCACCAGCAGGTGGACTAGCGGGAGGGGAGAGACCCAGTACTTC. Encoded protein: CATSRWTSGRGETQYF.

The rearrangement joins TRBV5-4 to TRBJ2-1; 8 nucleotides match TRBD1. The CDR3 length is 15 residues. The germline gives CDR1 SGHNT, CDR2 YYREEE (reference sequence). After removal of 0 bases from V and 4 bases from J, the junction contained 3 bases not matched to a gene. This CDR3 is CASSLGTGGYNEQFF. The CDR3 DNA reads TGTGCCAGCAGCTTGGGAACAGGGGGGTACAATGAGCAGTTCTTC.

The genes are TRBV12-3 or TRBV12-4 and TRBJ1-6, with 8 positions matching TRBD1. With 7 bases clipped from V and 9 bases from J, the junction kept 11 bases outside the gene matches. CDR3 length equals 15 residues. CDR3 amino acids: CASTADRVYGSPLHF. In nucleotides, the CDR3 is TGTGCCAGCACCGCGGACAGGGTATATGGTTCACCCCTCCACTTT.